This TCR beta chain appears in the sequencing data of a study of blood T cell repertoires in COVID-19. Study-level information: T cells, B-cell-depleted T cells, or PBMCs supplied cDNA or gDNA.

Original analysis: By means of reference gene primer amplification, nucleated cell counts were estimated. Assay: immunoSEQ multiplex PCR; the TCRdb copy retains only in-frame clones and omits some. V and J calls and clone size are those listed in that table; D and trimming were worked out from the DNA. The sample shows 200,000 to 250,000 clones, 70% to 85% of them seen only once. Germline values: CDR1 SGDLS, CDR2 YYNGEE. CDR3 size: 15 residues. V lost 0 bases and J lost 8, with 16 bases in between. Sequencing used peripheral blood. The chain employs TRBV9 and TRBJ2-3, with D possibly matching TRBD2 (6 bases). The receptor comes from a woman aged 40 to 50 who had recovered from COVID-19. The CDR3 region has the DNA TGTGCCAGCAGCGTAGAAGGGGACTGGATAAGTACGCAGTATTTT. Translating it yields CASSVEGDWISTQYF.